This entry lists 28 T cell receptor beta chains sequenced from one sample in a study of T cells after yellow fever vaccination. A single record per CDR3 protein comes from TCRdb applying MiXCR to the 5' RACE reads. Among around 300,000 distinct CDR3 sequences listed, 13% were seen once. This specimen consisted of CD4+ T cells sorted from PBMCs, obtained 45 days after the yellow fever booster vaccination. These receptors were taken from a man aged 30 to 39 who received the YFV17D yellow fever vaccine.

A few counts support this clonotype. The rearrangement joins TRBV12-3 or TRBV12-4 to TRBJ2-2; D remains unclear. The V and J ends lost 6 bases and 4 bases respectively, with 15 bases between them. This CDR3 comprises 15 residues. The CDR3 sequence is CASSPRRLGTGELFF. CDR3 in DNA: TGTGCCAGCAGCCCTAGAAGGTTGGGCACCGGGGAGCTGTTTTTT.

The chain has TRBV11-2 and TRBJ2-3; TRBD2 matches at 7 bases. This CDR3 region has 15 residues. V trimming: 7 bases; J trimming: 5 bases; junction bases outside the gene matches: 12. Germline lookup yields CDR1 SGHAT and CDR2 FQNNGV. CDR3 nucleotide sequence: TGTGCCAGCACTGAAAGCCGCGGGAGACGAGATACGCAGTATTTT. This codes for CASTESRGRRDTQYF. Full variable domain (rest looked up from reference TRBV11-2 and TRBJ2-3): EAGVAQSPRYKIIEKRQSVAFWCNPISGHATLYWYQQILGQGPKLLIQFQNNGVVDDSQLPKDRFSAERLKGVDSTLKIQPAKLEDSAVYLCASTESRGRRDTQYFGPGTRLTVL.

The V call is TRBV19, the J call TRBJ2-7; 9 bases fit TRBD2. The CDR3 is 16 residues long. Trimming cost V 4 bases and J 7 bases; bases outside gene matches: 14. CDR1 and CDR2 from the germline V gene are LNHDA and SQIVND (reference sequence). The CDR3 coding sequence is TGTGCCAGTAGTACGGGTAGCGGGAGTCTAATGGGAGAGCAGTACTTC. Its translation: CASSTGSGSLMGEQYF.

This clonotype appeared a few times. V is TRBV29-1 and J is TRBJ2-3; tentative D call: TRBD2 (6 bases). In germline, CDR1 is SQVTM, CDR2 ANQGSEA. V lost 2 bases, J lost 3 bases, and 18 bases lay in between. The CDR3 is made up of 16 amino acids. The CDR3: CSVETGARGGTDTQYF. The DNA of the CDR3 is TGCAGCGTTGAAACTGGCGCGCGAGGAGGGACAGATACGCAGTATTTT.

The rearrangement joins TRBV5-5 to TRBJ1-3; possible D gene TRBD1, 5 bases. This CDR3 region has 18 residues. The germline V and J ends were trimmed by 6 bases and 0 bases, with 22 bases remaining between them. The V gene's germline CDR1 is SGHKS and CDR2 YYEKEE (reference sequence). The CDR3 DNA is TGTGCCAGCACCTCGACCGCCCAAGGGGCCCGCTCTGGAAACACCATATATTTT. Translation: CASTSTAQGARSGNTIYF.

This clonotype was recorded a few times. V gene TRBV20-1 combines with J gene TRBJ2-1; 10 bases map to TRBD2. Germline loops: CDR1 DFQATT, CDR2 SNEGSKA (reference sequence). This CDR3 has 14 residues. V shed 6 bases, J shed 9 bases, and the junction held 11 bases outside the gene matches. CDR3 DNA sequence: TGCAGTGCCAAACGAGCGGGAGGGCCAGGTGAGCAGTTCTTC. Protein: CSAKRAGGPGEQFF.

The chain uses TRBV12-3 or TRBV12-4 and TRBJ2-5; TRBD1 might be the D (6 bases). CDR3 size: 13 residues. V lost 1 base and J lost 7, with 10 bases in between. CDR3 in DNA: TGTGCCAGCAGTTTAGACAGGGTTCGGACCCAGTACTTC. It specifies CASSLDRVRTQYF.

The J gene is TRBJ2-7, the V gene TRBV5-1, with D possibly matching TRBD2 (6 bases). CDR1 SGHRS and CDR2 YFSETQ come from the germline V gene. V dropped 0 bases and J dropped 3 bases, with 13 bases sitting between them. This CDR3 contains 15 residues. CDR3 coding DNA: TGCGCCAGCAGCTTGGTGATTGCGGGAAACTACGAGCAGTACTTC. Translating gives CASSLVIAGNYEQYF. The whole variable domain, filled in from reference TRBV5-1 and TRBJ2-7, reads KAGVTQTPRYLIKTRGQQVTLSCSPISGHRSVSWYQQTPGQGLQFLFEYFSETQRNKGNFPGRFSGRQFSNSRSEMNVSTLELGDSALYLCASSLVIAGNYEQYFGPGTRLTVT.

The chain has TRBV30 and TRBJ1-6; no clear D gene. CDR1 GTSNPN and CDR2 SVGIG come from the germline V gene (reference sequence). This CDR3 is 14 amino acids long. V lost 1 base and J 14 bases, leaving 18 bases between the germline ends. The CDR3 DNA reads as TGTGCCTGGAGTGGCCCCACGGAGGGCCTAACCCTCCACTTT. Its protein product is CAWSGPTEGLTLHF.

J is TRBJ2-1 and V is TRBV28; maybe TRBD2 (6 bases). This CDR3 region has 14 residues. Germline V lookup: CDR1 MDHEN, CDR2 SYDVKM. Trimming removed 3 bases from V and 2 bases from J, with 8 bases in between. The DNA for the CDR3 is TGTGCCAGCAGTTTTAGCGGAGCCTACAATGAGCAGTTCTTC. This gives the protein CASSFSGAYNEQFF.

This clonotype has only a few counts. This rearrangement joins TRBV20-1 to TRBJ2-3; TRBD2 matches at 13 bases. CDR1 DFQATT and CDR2 SNEGSKA come from the germline V gene (reference sequence). This CDR3 comprises 15 residues. After removal of 4 bases from V and 6 bases from J, the junction contained 7 bases not matched to a gene. In DNA form, the CDR3 reads TGCAGTGCTATGACTAGCGGGAGGCCGGGGGATACGCAGTATTTT. This encodes CSAMTSGRPGDTQYF.

The J gene is TRBJ2-1, the V gene TRBV20-1, with 14 bases matching TRBD2. The CDR3 spans 18 residues. Unmatched junction bases numbered 12, after V lost 6 bases and J lost 2 bases. CDR1 and CDR2 (germline): DFQATT, SNEGSKA (reference sequence). CDR3 protein: CSAEPGLAGVGAYNEQFF. The CDR3 DNA is TGCAGTGCGGAACCGGGACTAGCGGGAGTAGGGGCCTACAATGAGCAGTTCTTC.

The chain is built from TRBV6-5 and TRBJ2-7; D perhaps matches TRBD1 (5 bases). V lost 10 bases and J lost 0, with 16 bases in between. The CDR3 extends over 14 amino acids. Germline lookup yields CDR1 MNHEY and CDR2 SVGAGI. The CDR3 region has the DNA TGTGCCACTCGTCAGGGCGGAACCTCCTACGAGCAGTACTTC. This translates into CATRQGGTSYEQYF.

This chain connects TRBV2 to TRBJ2-1, with 7 bases identical to TRBD1. The CDR3 spans 14 residues. The V gene's germline CDR1 is SNHLY and CDR2 FYNNEI. The V segment lost 6 bases and the J segment 4 bases; nucleotides outside the gene matches: 6. The CDR3 nucleotides read TGTGCCAGCAGAACAGGGGCTCGGTACAATGAGCAGTTCTTC. Protein product: CASRTGARYNEQFF. Together with reference TRBV2 and TRBJ2-1, the CDR3 gives the full variable domain: EPEVTQTPSHQVTQMGQEVILRCVPISNHLYFYWYRQILGQKVEFLVSFYNNEISEKSEIFDDQFSVERPDGSNFTLKIRSTKLEDSAMYFCASRTGARYNEQFFGPGTRLTVL.

The chain uses TRBV7-2 and TRBJ1-5, with a tentative D call TRBD1 (5 bases). CDR3 length: 16 residues. Germline lookup yields CDR1 SGHTA and CDR2 FQGNSA. V was cut by 4 bases and J by 2 bases, with 15 bases left in between. In DNA, the CDR3 is TGTGCCAGCAGCTCCCGTCTGGGGGGGGGCAATCAGCCCCAGCATTTT. Translated, it gives CASSSRLGGGNQPQHF.

This chain connects TRBV28 to TRBJ2-2; 8 bases fit TRBD2. The CDR3 contains 14 residues. Trimming cost V 7 bases and J 3 bases; bases outside gene matches: 4. From germline, CDR1 is MDHEN and CDR2 SYDVKM. For the CDR3, the DNA is TGTGCCAGCACACCGGGAGGGTACACCGGGGAGCTGTTTTTT. Its translation is CASTPGGYTGELFF.

The chain is built from TRBV11-2 and TRBJ2-7; D not resolved. Germline values: CDR1 SGHAT, CDR2 FQNNGV. CDR3 size: 12 residues. V lost 5 bases and J lost 6, with 11 bases in between. CDR3 in DNA: TGTGCCAGCAGCCCGGGTAGGCTCGAGCAGTACTTC. Its translation is CASSPGRLEQYF.

This clonotype has just a few counts. The chain couples TRBV11-2 to TRBJ2-5; 10 positions agree with TRBD2. CDR3 length: 16 amino acids. CDR1 and CDR2 (germline): SGHAT, FQNNGV. The trim removed 5 bases at V and 9 bases at J, leaving 15 bases unmatched. As DNA, the CDR3 is TGTGCCAGCAGCCCCACTAGCGGGACCTCCGGGAGGGCCCAGTACTTC. Translated, it gives CASSPTSGTSGRAQYF.

This chain uses TRBV5-1 with TRBJ2-3; TRBD1 might be the D (6 bases). CDR3 size: 13 residues. V lost 3 bases and J lost 5, with 10 bases in between. CDR1 SGHRS and CDR2 YFSETQ come from the germline V gene. The CDR3 nucleotides are TGCGCCAGCAGCTCCCAGGGGATAGATACGCAGTATTTT. Protein sequence: CASSSQGIDTQYF.

This chain connects TRBV12-3 or TRBV12-4 to TRBJ2-5; no definite D call. Trimming removed 4 bases at V and 1 base at J, with 7 bases between. This CDR3 region has 13 residues. DNA of the CDR3: TGTGCCAGCAGTTCTACTACCCAAGAGACCCAGTACTTC. This translates into CASSSTTQETQYF.

This clonotype came up many times. The V gene is TRBV7-2, the J gene TRBJ2-1; weak D call: TRBD2 (7 bases). Between the trimmed V and J ends, which lost 2 bases and 5 bases, there was a span of 10 bases. From germline, CDR1 is SGHTA and CDR2 FQGNSA. The CDR3 length is 14 residues. The CDR3 DNA sequence: TGTGCCAGCAGCTTAAAGGGGGGGAACAATGAGCAGTTCTTC. It codes for CASSLKGGNNEQFF. The whole variable domain, filled in from reference TRBV7-2 and TRBJ2-1, reads GAGVSQSPSNKVTEKGKDVELRCDPISGHTALYWYRQSLGQGLEFLIYFQGNSAPDKSGLPSDRFSAERTGGSVSTLTIQRTQQEDSAVYLCASSLKGGNNEQFFGPGTRLTVL.

The sample holds a few counts of this clonotype. The chain links TRBV5-8 to TRBJ2-7, with D possibly being TRBD1 (6 bases). The CDR3 sequence is 14 residues long. V was cut by 4 bases and J by 3 bases, with 14 bases left in between. Germline V gene data show CDR1 as SGHTS and CDR2 as YDEGEE. CDR3 DNA: TGTGCCAGCAGCAAAACCGGGACAAACTACGAGCAGTACTTC. Its protein product is CASSKTGTNYEQYF.

The chain combines TRBV12-3 or TRBV12-4 with TRBJ1-6; the match to TRBD1 covers 9 bases. Trimming took 4 bases from V and 9 from J; bases not matched to a gene: 4. CDR3 length: 14 residues. The CDR3: CASSSGQGGSPLHF. The CDR3 region has the DNA TGTGCCAGCAGTTCGGGACAGGGCGGTTCACCCCTCCACTTT.

A few counts support this clonotype. The J gene is TRBJ2-1, the V gene TRBV7-2; the match to TRBD2 covers 10 bases. Losses at the gene ends were 10 bases for V and 3 bases for J; bases not matched to a gene: 6. The germline gives CDR1 SGHTA, CDR2 FQGNSA. This CDR3 region has 14 residues. The chain's CDR3 is CATQREGHYNEQFF. The DNA of the CDR3 is TGTGCCACCCAGCGGGAGGGCCACTACAATGAGCAGTTCTTC.

The gene calls are TRBV20-1 and TRBJ1-4, with TRBD1 matching over 8 bases. CDR1 and CDR2 from the germline V gene are DFQATT and SNEGSKA (reference sequence). The CDR3 is 18 residues long. J gave up 4 bases and V 3 bases, and 16 bases lay outside the gene matches. The CDR3 loop reads CSASLPNRQGSLNEKLFF. The CDR3 DNA reads as TGCAGTGCTAGCCTCCCGAACCGACAGGGGTCCCTTAATGAAAAACTGTTTTTT.

The chain has TRBV5-4 and TRBJ1-2; a weak D match, TRBD1 (6 bases). The germline V and J ends were trimmed by 1 base and 6 bases, with 10 bases remaining between them. The CDR3 sequence is 13 residues long. Germline V lookup: CDR1 SGHNT, CDR2 YYREEE (reference sequence). The CDR3 nucleotides are TGTGCCAGCAGCTTGTCTCAGGGGAATGGCTACACCTTC. It specifies CASSLSQGNGYTF.

The gene calls are TRBV19 and TRBJ2-1; D call uncertain. Germline V gene data show CDR1 as LNHDA and CDR2 as SQIVND (reference sequence). Trimming removed 7 bases at V and 8 bases at J, with 18 bases between. This CDR3 contains 14 residues. This CDR3 is CASTPRAGRDEQFF. The CDR3 region has the DNA TGTGCCAGTACCCCCCGGGCAGGTCGGGATGAGCAGTTCTTC.

This clonotype was counted only a few times. This chain connects TRBV7-9 to TRBJ2-1, with 7 positions matching TRBD2. J was trimmed by 4 bases and V by 6 bases; bases with no gene match: 9. The CDR3 length is 15 residues. Germline CDR1 and CDR2: SEHNR and FQNEAQ (reference sequence). The CDR3: CASRGGGSGYNEQFF. The CDR3 coding sequence is TGTGCCAGCAGGGGGGGGGGTAGCGGTTACAATGAGCAGTTCTTC.